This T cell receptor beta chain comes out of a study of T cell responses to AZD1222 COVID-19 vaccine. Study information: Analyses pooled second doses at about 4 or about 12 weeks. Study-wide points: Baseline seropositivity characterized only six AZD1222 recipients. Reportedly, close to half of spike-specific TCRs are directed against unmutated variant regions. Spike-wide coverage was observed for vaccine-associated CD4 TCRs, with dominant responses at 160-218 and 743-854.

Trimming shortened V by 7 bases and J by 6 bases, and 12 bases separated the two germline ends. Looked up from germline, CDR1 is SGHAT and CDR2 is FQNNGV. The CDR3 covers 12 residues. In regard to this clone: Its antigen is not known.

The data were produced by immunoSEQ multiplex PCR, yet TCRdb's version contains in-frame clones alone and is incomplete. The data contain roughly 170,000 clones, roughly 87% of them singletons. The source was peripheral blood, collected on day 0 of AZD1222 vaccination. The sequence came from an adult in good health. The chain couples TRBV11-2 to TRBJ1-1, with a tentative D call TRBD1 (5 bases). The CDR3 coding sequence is TGTGCCAGCACTCGTAGGGGTTCTGAAGCTTTCTTT. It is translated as CASTRRGSEAFF.